This T cell receptor beta chain was recovered during a study of regulatory T cells in long-lasting Graves disease. Across the study: Treatment with antithyroid drugs for over 5 years, together with positive TSH receptor antibodies, meant persistent Graves' disease.

The V segment lost 4 bases and the J segment 3 bases; nucleotides outside the gene matches: 4. This CDR3 region has 14 residues. CDR1 is SNHLY, CDR2 FYNNEI, per germline. Study-wide points: Segments TRBV28, TRBJ1-2 and TRBJ2-5 showed preferential usage in persistent disease. TCR diversity was lower in persistent Graves' patients than in newly diagnosed ones.

Arm-PCR of CDR3 regions and iRepertoire HTBI primers were used to build TCR beta libraries. One entry per CDR3 protein, called by TCRdb with MiXCR from the multiplex PCR reads. This sample has some 450,000 distinct CDR3 sequences, with about 25% found just once. This clonotype was picked up many times. Its specificity is not known. The time point here: persistent/refractory GD, antithyroid drugs over 5 years with positive TRAb. The TCR library used RNA extracted from PBMCs. Tubes containing EDTA received 8 to 9.5 milliliters of drawn peripheral blood. This TCR came from a female donor with Graves disease. Sample: peripheral blood mononuclear cells (PBMCs), taken when the disease was refractory, from a patient treated with antithyroid drugs. V is TRBV2 and J is TRBJ2-7; 9 bases match TRBD1. CDR3 protein: CASSVTGGDYEQYF. The CDR3 DNA sequence: TGTGCCAGCAGTGTGACAGGGGGGGACTACGAGCAGTACTTC.